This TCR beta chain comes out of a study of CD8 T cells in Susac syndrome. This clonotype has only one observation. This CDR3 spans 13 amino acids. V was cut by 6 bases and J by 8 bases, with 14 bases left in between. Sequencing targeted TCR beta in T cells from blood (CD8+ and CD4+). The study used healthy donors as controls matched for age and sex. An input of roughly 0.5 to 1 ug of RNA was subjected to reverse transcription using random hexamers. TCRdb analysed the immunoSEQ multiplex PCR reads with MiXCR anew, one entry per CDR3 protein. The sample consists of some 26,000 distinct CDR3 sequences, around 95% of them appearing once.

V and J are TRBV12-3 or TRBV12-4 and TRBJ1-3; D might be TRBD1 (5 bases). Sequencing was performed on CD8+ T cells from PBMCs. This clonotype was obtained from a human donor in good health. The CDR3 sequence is CASSPGTIHTIYF. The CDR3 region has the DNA TGTGCCAGCAGCCCTGGGACCATCCACACCATATATTTT.